This entry describes one T cell receptor (beta chain). This sample was included in a study of technical replicates of blood from a few donors. This CDR3 has 15 residues. The germline CDR1 and CDR2 sequences are SGHAT and FQDESV (reference sequence). V was trimmed by 3 bases and J by 4 bases, leaving 15 bases between them. Profiling relied on immunoSEQ multiplex PCR, and the TCRdb table lists in-frame clones only, not all of them. The sample gives more than 65,000 clones, roughly 94% of which show up once; 0.2% to 0.3% is in the top ten. This receptor was obtained from a human donor in good health. The chain uses TRBV11-1 and TRBJ1-1; D ambiguous. The specimen was T cells isolated from PBMCs. CDR3 bases: TGTGCCAGCAGCTTTGCGGACTCAAGGAGCACTGAAGCTTTCTTT. It codes for CASSFADSRSTEAFF.